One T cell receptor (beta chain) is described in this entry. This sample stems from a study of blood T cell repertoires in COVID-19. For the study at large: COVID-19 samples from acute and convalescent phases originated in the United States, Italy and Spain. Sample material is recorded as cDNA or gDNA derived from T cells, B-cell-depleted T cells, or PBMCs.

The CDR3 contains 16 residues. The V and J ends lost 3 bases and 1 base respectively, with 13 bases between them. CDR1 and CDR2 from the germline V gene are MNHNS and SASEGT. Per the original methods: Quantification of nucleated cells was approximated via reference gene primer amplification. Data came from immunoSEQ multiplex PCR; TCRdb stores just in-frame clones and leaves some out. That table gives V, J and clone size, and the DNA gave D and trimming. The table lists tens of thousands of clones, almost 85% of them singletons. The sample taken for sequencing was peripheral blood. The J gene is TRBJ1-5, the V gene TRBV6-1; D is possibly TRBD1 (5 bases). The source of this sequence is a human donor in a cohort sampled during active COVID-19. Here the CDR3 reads CASSEYGAGSNQPQHF. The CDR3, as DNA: TGTGCCAGCAGTGAGTACGGGGCGGGAAGCAATCAGCCCCAGCATTTT.